This TCR beta chain derives from a study of high-grade serous ovarian cancer treatment subgroups. Study background: Mean per sample: around 14,000 reads, thousands of unique TCR beta rearrangements. General study results and limits: TCR clonal relatedness correlated positively with neoantigen level. Different patients shared almost no repertoire; same-patient tumors shared roughly 0.1 to 0.8. CDR1 and CDR2 were left unanalyzed; analyses focused on CDR3.

This clone is termed large. Its antigen is not known. The tumor samples were collected prior to definitive surgery or chemotherapy. Here immunoSEQ multiplex PCR was the method, and the copy in TCRdb shows in-frame clones only, minus some. This table has about 1,200 clones, about two thirds appearing once. The CDR3 is 14 residues long. CDR1 and CDR2 from the germline V gene are SQVTM and ANQGSEA. Trimming stripped 6 bases from V and 5 bases from J, with 16 bases between. The chain is built from TRBV29-1 and TRBJ2-2; D might be TRBD1 or TRBD2, each matching 5 bases. The receptor was derived from a human donor with high-grade serous ovarian cancer. Sequences were obtained from tumor tissue. The CDR3 DNA sequence: TGCAGCGTGGACACAGGTGGGGGTACCGGGGAGCTGTTTTTT. Protein product: CSVDTGGGTGELFF.